The 23 T cell receptor beta chains presented below share a single source sample, sequenced in a study of T cells in Graves' hyperthyroidism and ophthalmopathy. Amplification yielded TCR beta CDR3 regions, with RNA transcripts as the source. The HTBI primer set drove a first-round RT-PCR of the TCR CDR3. TCRdb reprocessed the multiplex PCR reads via MiXCR and lists one record per CDR3 protein. The sample has 400,000 to 600,000 distinct CDR3 sequences, about a fifth seen once; the top ten hold less than 30%. The sample was blood. The source is a man in his late teens or twenties with Graves' hyperthyroidism.

The chain links TRBV29-1 to TRBJ1-2; the D is unclear. V was trimmed by 1 base and J by 6 bases, leaving 15 bases between them. Germline V gene sequence: CDR1 SQVTM, CDR2 ANQGSEA. The CDR3 consists of 14 residues. Here the CDR3 reads CSVEVRGDKNGYTF. The DNA for the CDR3 is TGCAGCGTTGAAGTCCGGGGAGATAAGAATGGCTACACCTTC.

This clonotype came up many times. The chain is built from TRBV6-1 and TRBJ2-5; D perhaps matches TRBD2 (7 bases). CDR1 and CDR2 from the germline V gene are MNHNS and SASEGT. CDR3 length: 16 residues. Deletions cut 3 bases from V and 2 bases from J, with 16 bases between. The CDR3 DNA sequence: TGTGCCAGCAGTGACGGGGGGCAGTCAAAACAAGAGACCCAGTACTTC. Translation gives CASSDGGQSKQETQYF.

The genes are TRBV15 and TRBJ1-2, with D unclear. Per the germline V gene, CDR1 is LNHNV and CDR2 is YYDKDF (reference sequence). The CDR3 contains 15 residues. V shed 0 bases and J shed 3 bases, with 11 bases lying between them. DNA for the CDR3: TGTGCCACCAGCAGAGATAGGTTTATCGACTATGGCTACACCTTC. The encoded protein is CATSRDRFIDYGYTF. The complete variable domain, with remaining parts taken from reference TRBV15 and TRBJ1-2, reads DAMVIQNPRYQVTQFGKPVTLSCSQTLNHNVMYWYQQKSSQAPKLLFHYYDKDFNNEADTPDNFQSRRPNTSFCFLDIRSPGLGDTAMYLCATSRDRFIDYGYTFGSGTRLTVV.

This clonotype was found many times. This chain joins TRBV7-3 and TRBJ1-1, with 9 bases that match TRBD1. The CDR3 spans 15 residues. Germline lookup yields CDR1 SGHTA and CDR2 FQGTGA. The V segment lost 1 base and the J segment 4 bases; nucleotides outside the gene matches: 4. CDR3 DNA: TGTGCCAGCAGCTTAAGTGGACAGGGGAGCACTGAAGCTTTCTTT. It specifies CASSLSGQGSTEAFF.

This chain joins TRBV27 and TRBJ1-1; TRBD1 agrees at 7 bases. The CDR3 spans 15 residues. Germline CDR1 and CDR2: MNHEY and SMNVEV (reference sequence). The V segment lost 5 bases and the J segment 1 base; nucleotides outside the gene matches: 7. The chain's CDR3 is CASSPPGQKNTEAFF. Here the CDR3 DNA reads TGTGCCAGCAGTCCCCCGGGACAGAAGAACACTGAAGCTTTCTTT.

The table lists this clonotype with a few counts. This chain uses TRBV12-3 or TRBV12-4 with TRBJ2-5; 7 positions agree with TRBD1. This CDR3 region has 16 residues. The V segment lost 5 bases and the J segment 1 base; nucleotides outside the gene matches: 10. The CDR3 bases are TGTGCCAGCAGTGGGACGACAGGGCGGACCCAAGAGACCCAGTACTTC. Its protein is CASSGTTGRTQETQYF.

The chain links TRBV11-2 to TRBJ2-7; TRBD1 aligns across 7 bases. The CDR3 consists of 16 residues. The germline V gene has CDR1 SGHAT and CDR2 FQNNGV. The J segment lost 0 bases and the V segment lost 3 bases, leaving 8 bases of the junction unmatched. CDR3 sequence (DNA): TGTGCCAGCAGCTTCACCAGGGGGTTAAGCTCCTACGAGCAGTACTTC. Encoded protein: CASSFTRGLSSYEQYF.

V is TRBV6-1 and J is TRBJ1-5; no definite D call. CDR3 length: 15 amino acids. Trimming removed 4 bases at V and 4 bases at J, with 14 bases between. The germline V gene encodes CDR1 MNHNS and CDR2 SASEGT. In DNA form, the CDR3 reads TGTGCCAGCAGTGCGCCACCCGCCTCAAATCAGCCCCAGCATTTT. Its protein product is CASSAPPASNQPQHF.

The V call is TRBV11-2, the J call TRBJ2-5; TRBD2 matches 8 bases. J lost 9 bases, V lost 2 bases, and 14 bases had no gene match. This CDR3 spans 16 amino acids. The germline CDR1 and CDR2 sequences are SGHAT and FQNNGV. CDR3 coding DNA: TGTGCCAGCAGCTTAACCGGGGGGGCATCCCGGGGGGCCCAGTACTTC. This sequence encodes CASSLTGGASRGAQYF. The full variable domain, rest sourced from reference TRBV11-2 and TRBJ2-5, is EAGVAQSPRYKIIEKRQSVAFWCNPISGHATLYWYQQILGQGPKLLIQFQNNGVVDDSQLPKDRFSAERLKGVDSTLKIQPAKLEDSAVYLCASSLTGGASRGAQYFGPGTRLLVL.

This clonotype was detected ten times or more. The gene calls are TRBV28 and TRBJ1-1, with TRBD1 matching over 7 bases. Germline V CDR1 and CDR2: MDHEN, SYDVKM. Losses at the gene ends were 5 bases for V and 0 bases for J; bases not matched to a gene: 6. This CDR3 spans 15 amino acids. The CDR3, as DNA: TGTGCCAGCAGTCTTGTGGGACAGCTGAACACTGAAGCTTTCTTT. This gives the protein CASSLVGQLNTEAFF.

Many counts were recorded for this clonotype. This chain links TRBV2 with TRBJ2-2; maybe TRBD2 (6 bases). This CDR3 comprises 14 residues. CDR1 is SNHLY and CDR2 is FYNNEI in the germline V gene. Deletions cut 5 bases from V and 2 bases from J, with 9 bases between. The CDR3 DNA is TGTGCCAGCAGTCGGACTATCAACACCGGGGAGCTGTTTTTT. Its protein product is CASSRTINTGELFF. Full variable domain (missing parts from reference TRBV2 and TRBJ2-2): EPEVTQTPSHQVTQMGQEVILRCVPISNHLYFYWYRQILGQKVEFLVSFYNNEISEKSEIFDDQFSVERPDGSNFTLKIRSTKLEDSAMYFCASSRTINTGELFFGEGSRLTVL.

This clonotype has a count of ten or more. The chain employs TRBV6-5 and TRBJ2-6; the D is unclear. Germline V gene data show CDR1 as MNHEY and CDR2 as SVGAGI. V lost 5 bases, J lost 10 bases, and 12 bases lay in between. The CDR3 is made up of 13 amino acids. For the CDR3, the DNA is TGTGCCAGCAGTCCGGGCCTCCCTAACGTCCTGACTTTC. Amino acids: CASSPGLPNVLTF.

The V and J genes are TRBV5-1 and TRBJ2-4, with unresolved D. The CDR3 totals 13 residues. V was pared by 10 bases and J by 8 bases, with 19 bases between. Germline assignment: CDR1 SGHRS and CDR2 YFSETQ. CDR3 residues: CASRDSLGDIQYF. The CDR3, as DNA: TGCGCCTCCCGCGATTCCCTAGGAGACATTCAGTACTTC.

A remark on this clonotype: This may be a read error: a much more frequent sequence differs by one nucleotide. The chain carries TRBV6-2 or TRBV6-3 and TRBJ2-6, with D possibly matching TRBD1 (5 bases). Germline V CDR1 and CDR2: MNHEY, SVGEGT. This CDR3 comprises 15 residues. The CDR3 DNA follows: TGTGCCAGCAATGGACCGCGCTTTGGGGCCAACGTCCTGAGTTTC. It encodes CASNGPRFGANVLSF.

This clonotype has more than one count but fewer than ten. This CDR3 is CASRLYRGQVYEQYF. Written as DNA, the CDR3 is TGTGCCAGCAGGCTCTACAGGGGGCAGGTCTACGAGCAGTACTTC. This chain connects TRBV2 to TRBJ2-7, with 9 bases fitting TRBD1. CDR1 is SNHLY and CDR2 is FYNNEI in the germline V gene. Trimming at V came to 6 bases and at J to 3 bases, leaving 9 bases not matched to a gene. The CDR3 contains 15 residues.

In its sample, this clonotype was seen many times. The V and J genes are TRBV5-1 and TRBJ2-7; no clear D. Trimming took off 2 bases at V and 5 bases at J, with 5 bases between the two ends. Germline values: CDR1 SGHRS, CDR2 YFSETQ. This CDR3 has 11 amino acids. The CDR3 nucleotides are TGCGCCAGCAGCTTTCAAGACGAGCAGTACTTC. This sequence encodes CASSFQDEQYF.

This clonotype showed up many times. The chain recombines TRBV11-1 with TRBJ2-7; 8 positions agree with TRBD1. The CDR3 is 16 amino acids. Germline values: CDR1 SGHAT, CDR2 FQDESV (reference sequence). V trimming: 0 bases; J trimming: 3 bases; junction bases outside the gene matches: 7. The DNA for the CDR3 is TGTGCCAGCAGCTTAGCTCAGGACAGGGTTGACTACGAGCAGTACTTC. It specifies CASSLAQDRVDYEQYF.

The chain combines TRBV5-1 with TRBJ1-1; possibly TRBD1 for D (5 bases). Trimming pared 4 bases from V and 3 bases from J, leaving 16 bases between. Germline V gene sequence: CDR1 SGHRS, CDR2 YFSETQ. The CDR3 runs to 15 residues. CDR3 amino acids: CASSPSDGGDTEAFF. In nucleotides, the CDR3 is TGCGCCAGCAGCCCCTCGGATGGGGGGGACACTGAAGCTTTCTTT. Combining the CDR3 with reference TRBV5-1 and TRBJ1-1 gives the whole variable domain KAGVTQTPRYLIKTRGQQVTLSCSPISGHRSVSWYQQTPGQGLQFLFEYFSETQRNKGNFPGRFSGRQFSNSRSEMNVSTLELGDSALYLCASSPSDGGDTEAFFGQGTRLTVV.

The CDR3 is CASSPHPLSTGNTIYF. DNA for the CDR3: TGTGCCAGCAGCCCTCACCCCTTATCCACTGGAAACACCATATATTTT. V usage is TRBV7-8 and J usage is TRBJ1-3, with unresolved D. The V gene's germline CDR1 is SGHVS and CDR2 FQNEAQ. V lost 5 bases, J lost 2 bases, and 16 bases lay in between. The CDR3 covers 16 residues.

This clonotype has at least ten counts. V gene TRBV28 combines with J gene TRBJ2-4; 7 positions agree with TRBD1. CDR1 is MDHEN, CDR2 SYDVKM, per germline. V trimming: 5 bases; J trimming: 9 bases; junction bases outside the gene matches: 16. The length of the CDR3 is 16 residues. CDR3 protein: CASSGGWDRARGIQYF. DNA for the CDR3: TGTGCCAGCAGTGGGGGTTGGGACAGAGCCCGGGGCATTCAGTACTTC.

This clonotype came up many times. Here the CDR3 reads CSARDLTSAQYF. The CDR3 DNA sequence: TGCAGTGCTAGGGACCTAACCTCCGCGCAGTACTTC. The chain couples TRBV20-1 to TRBJ2-7; D uncertain. Trimming stripped 3 bases from V and 9 bases from J, with 15 bases between. The CDR3 has 12 residues. Germline V gene lookup returns CDR1 DFQATT and CDR2 SNEGSKA (reference sequence).

Ten or more counts support this clonotype. This chain links TRBV7-6 with TRBJ1-2; TRBD1 is a possible D gene (5 bases). The germline V and J ends were trimmed by 5 bases and 8 bases, with 18 bases remaining between them. CDR1 and CDR2 (germline): SGHVS, FNYEAQ. There are 14 residues in the CDR3. In DNA form, the CDR3 reads TGTGCCAGCAGCCCAGGTCGAGGGGCAGGAGGCTACACCTTC. Its translation is CASSPGRGAGGYTF.

This clonotype was seen repeatedly, ten times or more. The CDR3 protein is CASSVDLYYGYTF. The CDR3 nucleotides read TGTGCCAGCAGTGTTGACCTTTACTATGGCTACACCTTC. The chain carries TRBV6-1 and TRBJ1-2, with D uncertain. V shed 4 bases and J shed 3 bases, with 9 bases lying between them. This CDR3 comprises 13 residues. Germline lookup yields CDR1 MNHNS and CDR2 SASEGT.